Below, one T cell receptor beta chain is given with its context. A junction boundary mismatches the germline segment, possibly from a read error. Through a sample-barcoded 5' primer and a J-beta primer mix, a second PCR was run for 7 to 11 cycles. TCRdb recomputed calls from the 5' RACE reads with MiXCR, one row per CDR3 protein. The repertoire holds around 1,100,000 distinct CDR3 sequences, with around two fifths as singletons. These data are taken from a study of blood T cells in healthy people across ages. Per the germline V gene, CDR1 is SGDLS and CDR2 is YYNGEE. CDR3 length: 14 residues. The receptor was derived from a man between 18 and 29 years old in good health. Material for sequencing was blood. The chain links TRBV9 to TRBJ2-2; D uncertain. This CDR3 reads CASSGHHGPGELFF. The CDR3 nucleotides are TGTGCCAGCAGCGGACACCACGGACCCGGTGAGCTGTTTTTT.